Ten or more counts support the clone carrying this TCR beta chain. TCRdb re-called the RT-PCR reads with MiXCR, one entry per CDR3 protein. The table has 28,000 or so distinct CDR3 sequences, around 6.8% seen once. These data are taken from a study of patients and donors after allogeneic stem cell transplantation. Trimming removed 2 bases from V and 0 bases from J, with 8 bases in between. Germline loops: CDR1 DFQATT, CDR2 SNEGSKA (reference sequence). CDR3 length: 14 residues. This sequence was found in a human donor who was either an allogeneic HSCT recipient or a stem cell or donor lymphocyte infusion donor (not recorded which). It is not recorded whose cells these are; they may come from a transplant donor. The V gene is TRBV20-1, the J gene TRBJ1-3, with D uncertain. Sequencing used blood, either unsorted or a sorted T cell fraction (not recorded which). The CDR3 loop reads CSARNRGSGNTIYF. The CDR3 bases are TGCAGTGCTAGAAACAGAGGCTCTGGAAACACCATATATTTT.